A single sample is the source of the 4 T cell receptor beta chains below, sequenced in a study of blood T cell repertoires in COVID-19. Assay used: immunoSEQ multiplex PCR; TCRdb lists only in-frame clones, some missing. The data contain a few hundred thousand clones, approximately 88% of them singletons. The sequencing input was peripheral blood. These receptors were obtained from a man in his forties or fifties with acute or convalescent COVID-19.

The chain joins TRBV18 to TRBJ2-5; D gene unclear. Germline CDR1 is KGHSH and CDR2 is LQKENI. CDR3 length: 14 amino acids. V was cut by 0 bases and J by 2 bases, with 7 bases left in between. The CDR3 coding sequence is TGTGCCAGCTCACCACCGGTTGAGCAAGAGACCCAGTACTTC. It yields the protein CASSPPVEQETQYF.

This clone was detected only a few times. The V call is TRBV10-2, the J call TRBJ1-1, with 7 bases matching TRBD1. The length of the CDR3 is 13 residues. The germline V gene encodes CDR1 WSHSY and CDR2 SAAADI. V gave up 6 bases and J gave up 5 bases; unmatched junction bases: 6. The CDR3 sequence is CASSPQGLTEAFF. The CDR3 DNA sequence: TGCGCCAGCAGCCCACAGGGGCTGACTGAAGCTTTCTTT.

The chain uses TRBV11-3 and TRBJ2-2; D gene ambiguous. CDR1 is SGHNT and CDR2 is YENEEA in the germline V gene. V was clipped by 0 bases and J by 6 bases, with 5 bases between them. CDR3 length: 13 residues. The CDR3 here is CASSLDRAGELFF. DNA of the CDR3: TGTGCCAGCAGCTTAGATCGTGCCGGGGAGCTGTTTTTT.

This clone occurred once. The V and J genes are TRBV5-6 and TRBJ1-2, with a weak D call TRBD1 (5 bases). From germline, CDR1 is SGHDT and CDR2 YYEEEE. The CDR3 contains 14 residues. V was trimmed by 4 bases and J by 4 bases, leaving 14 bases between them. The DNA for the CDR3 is TGTGCCAGCAGCCCGGACATTACGGGCTATGGCTACACCTTC. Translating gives CASSPDITGYGYTF.